This T cell receptor beta chain was documented in a study of cytotoxic CD8 clonotypes in ibrutinib-treated CLL (TCRdb year 2021). Study-level background: In this cohort, approximately 15 patients were treatment-naive and about a dozen were relapsed/refractory, while some 18 had unmutated IGHV. Samples at response were collected after a median of 12 months of treatment, with a range of 6 to 36 months. Samples averaged approximately 260,000 productive templates and 94,082 productive rearrangements. Responses were partial in roughly 24 patients and complete in 2; after median approximately 5.5 years follow-up, roughly 14 stayed in remission and around 12 progressed. Every sample from remission and from progressive disease was obtained while the patients were still on ibrutinib. Cryopreserved peripheral blood mononuclear cells were collected before treatment, at response, and at either disease progression or sustained remission. Of the 90 or so people in the trial, about 27 had longitudinal samples available. What the authors observed across the whole study: Public clonotypes were rare and either shrank or stayed stable during treatment, and the rise in clonality at ibrutinib response reflected expansion of private clonotypes. Sustained-remission and progressing patients did not have matched sampling times, and lymph node repertoires were not examined. At baseline, clonality was higher than in age-matched healthy donors and showed a strong correlation with circulating CD8+ T-cell counts. Clonality increased at ibrutinib response, stayed stable in sustained remission, and fell back toward baseline at progression.

For TCR beta library preparation, roughly 2 micrograms of genomic DNA was extracted from cryopreserved PBMCs. Longitudinal blood samples from CLL patients on ibrutinib monotherapy underwent high-throughput TCR beta sequencing. Patients were enrolled in a phase 2 open-label single-center ibrutinib monotherapy trial. On a MiSeq, deep resolution sequencing aimed for a depth between 1 in 1 million and 1 in 200,000 T cells, with each clonotype covered approximately 10x on average. The immunoSEQ hsTCRB Kit was used to generate the TCR beta libraries. Concerning the study's data processing: The data were analyzed with ImmunoSEQ Analyzer and ImmunoSEQ Data Assistant, and V, D and J gene assignments followed IMGT definitions. Clonality, with values ranging from 0 to 1, was calculated as one minus the normalized Shannon entropy of productive rearrangement frequencies. Public clonotype analysis was restricted to overrepresented clonotypes comprising at least 0.05% of each patient's repertoire. Thirteen age-matched healthy donor repertoires from immuneACCESS were used as controls for clonality. The clones in this table, taken by TCRdb from immuneACCESS, are in-frame only. Not every clone is retained; where verified, under half of the shortfall comes from an unresolved V gene, and the cause of the rest is unknown. V, J and clone size were drawn from that table, and D and trimming were deduced from the DNA. The sample table holds over 130,000 clones, of which approximately 80% were seen once. The ten largest clones take up 7.6% of the sample.

CDR1 and CDR2 are drawn from the germline V gene (reference sequence): LNHDA, SQIVND. Reading from cysteine to phenylalanine, the CDR3 counts 11 amino acids. Only the CDR3 portion is preserved as DNA: 33 bases, with reading frame beginning at the first base. Trimming at the junction amounts to 3 bases on V and 2 bases on J, and the germline ends lie 1 base apart. The table lists this clone with a few counts. Its antigen is unknown. The sample holds no much larger clone one base away, and base qualities are not on file. The sequenced sample was PBMCs, obtained after 36 months of ibrutinib treatment. The V and J segments used are TRBV19 and TRBJ1-2; confidence is insufficient to name the D gene. The receptor was isolated from a human donor with chronic lymphocytic leukemia. This receptor carries the CDR3 CASSINYGYTF. In nucleotides, the sequence is TGTGCCAGTAGTATCAACTATGGCTACACCTTC. Beyond the CDR3, the reference TRBV19 and TRBJ1-2 genes provide the residues; the full variable domain reads: DGGITQSPKYLFRKEGQNVTLSCEQNLNHDAMYWYRQDPGQGLRLIYYSQIVNDFQKGDIAEGYSVSREKKESFPLTVTSAQKNPTAFYLCASSINYGYTFGSGTRLTVV.